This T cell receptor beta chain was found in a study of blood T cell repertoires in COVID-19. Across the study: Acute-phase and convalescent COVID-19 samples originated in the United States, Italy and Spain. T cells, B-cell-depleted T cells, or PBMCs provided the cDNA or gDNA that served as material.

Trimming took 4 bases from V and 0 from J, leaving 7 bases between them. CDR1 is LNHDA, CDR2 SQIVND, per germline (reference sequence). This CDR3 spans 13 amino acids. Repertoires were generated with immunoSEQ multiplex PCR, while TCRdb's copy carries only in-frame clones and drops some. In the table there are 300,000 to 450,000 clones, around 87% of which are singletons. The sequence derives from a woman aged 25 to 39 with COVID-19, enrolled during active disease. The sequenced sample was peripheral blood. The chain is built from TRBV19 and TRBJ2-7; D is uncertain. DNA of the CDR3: TGTGCCAGTAGTAGCGGCTACTCCTACGAGCAGTACTTC. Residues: CASSSGYSYEQYF.